This entry describes one TCR beta chain. This record comes from a study of blood T cell repertoires in COVID-19. Background on the study: Sources were T cells, B-cell-depleted T cells, or PBMCs; the material itself was cDNA or gDNA.

CDR1 SNHLY and CDR2 FYNNEI come from the germline V gene. The CDR3 loop spans 13 amino acids. V lost 5 bases and J 6 bases, leaving 13 bases between the germline ends. Clinical history reported by participants formed the basis on which cohorts were assigned. In the authors' methods: For nucleated cells, counts were estimated from reference gene primer amplification. Profiling relied on immunoSEQ multiplex PCR, and the TCRdb table lists in-frame clones only, not all of them. From that table come the V and J calls and clone size; the DNA was used to work out D and trimming. The table includes fewer than 250,000 clones, 81% detected once.

The sample was PBMCs or T cells enriched from blood (not recorded which). The source is a woman aged 50 to 65 with acute COVID-19. The rearrangement uses TRBV2 and TRBJ1-1, with a tentative D call TRBD1 (5 bases). The CDR3 reads CASSRRGLAEAFF. CDR3 coding DNA: TGTGCCAGCAGTCGGAGGGGATTAGCTGAAGCTTTCTTT.